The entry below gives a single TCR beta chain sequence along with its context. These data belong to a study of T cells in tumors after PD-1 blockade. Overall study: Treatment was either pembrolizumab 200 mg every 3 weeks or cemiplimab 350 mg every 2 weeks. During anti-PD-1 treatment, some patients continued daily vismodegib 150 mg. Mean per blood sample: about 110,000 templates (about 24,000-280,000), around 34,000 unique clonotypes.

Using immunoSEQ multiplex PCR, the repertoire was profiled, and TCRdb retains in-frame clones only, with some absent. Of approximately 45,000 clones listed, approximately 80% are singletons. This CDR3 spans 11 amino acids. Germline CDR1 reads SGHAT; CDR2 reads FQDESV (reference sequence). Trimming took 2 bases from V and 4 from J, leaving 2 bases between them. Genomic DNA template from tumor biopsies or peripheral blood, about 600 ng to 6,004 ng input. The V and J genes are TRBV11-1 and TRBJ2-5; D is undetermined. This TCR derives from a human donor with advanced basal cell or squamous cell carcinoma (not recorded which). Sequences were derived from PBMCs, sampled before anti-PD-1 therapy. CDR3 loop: CASSLRETQYF. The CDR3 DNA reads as TGTGCCAGCAGCTTACGAGAGACCCAGTACTTC. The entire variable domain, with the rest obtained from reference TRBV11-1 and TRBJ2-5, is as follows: EAEVAQSPRYKITEKSQAVAFWCDPISGHATLYWYRQILGQGPELLVQFQDESVVDDSQLPKDRFSAERLKGVDSTLKIQPAELGDSAMYLCASSLRETQYFGPGTRLLVL.